Below are 25 T cell receptor beta chains sequenced from a single sample in a study of PD-L1 blockade in urothelial cancer. Some clones are missing from TCRdb's copy, which holds only in-frame ones; the method was immunoSEQ multiplex PCR. In the table there are 80,000 to 100,000 clones, around 80% of which are singletons. The sequencing here drew on PBMCs, taken around atezolizumab (anti-PD-L1) treatment. Every receptor here comes from a man between 65 and 85 years old with urothelial cancer.

Here the CDR3 DNA reads TGTGCCAGCATTAAGGTGGGCGCGAGTGGCTACACCTTC. The encoded protein is CASIKVGASGYTF. The V gene is TRBV11-2, the J gene TRBJ1-2; D remains ambiguous. CDR1 and CDR2 from the germline V gene are SGHAT and FQNNGV. Trimming stripped 7 bases from V and 7 bases from J, with 16 bases between. The CDR3 is 13 amino acids.

The chain employs TRBV5-4 and TRBJ2-3, with TRBD2 matching 11 bases. Trimming cost V 4 bases and J 6 bases; bases outside gene matches: 10. The CDR3 has 16 residues. The germline V gene encodes CDR1 SGHNT and CDR2 YYREEE (reference sequence). The CDR3 bases are TGTGCCAGCAGCACCGGGACTAGCGGAGCAGGGGATACGCAGTATTTT. It codes for CASSTGTSGAGDTQYF.

V and J are TRBV5-4 and TRBJ2-5; 11 nucleotides match TRBD2. The J segment lost 5 bases and the V segment lost 5 bases, leaving 14 bases of the junction unmatched. The CDR3 covers 17 residues. CDR1 and CDR2 from the germline V gene are SGHNT and YYREEE (reference sequence). CDR3 region: CASSFTGSGGAFETQYF. CDR3 DNA sequence: TGTGCCAGCAGTTTTACGGGTAGCGGGGGGGCCTTTGAGACCCAGTACTTC.

V and J are TRBV5-4 and TRBJ2-7; 9 bases line up with TRBD1. This CDR3 is built from 14 residues. Germline CDR1 and CDR2: SGHNT and YYREEE (reference sequence). J gave up 5 bases and V 0 bases, and 3 bases lay outside the gene matches. DNA of the CDR3: TGTGCCAGCAGCTTGGTAGGACAGGGGAACGAGCAGTACTTC. It translates to CASSLVGQGNEQYF. The whole variable domain, remainder taken from reference TRBV5-4 and TRBJ2-7, is ETGVTQSPTHLIKTRGQQVTLRCSSQSGHNTVSWYQQALGQGPQFIFQYYREEENGRGNFPPRFSGLQFPNYSSELNVNALELDDSALYLCASSLVGQGNEQYFGPGTRLTVT.

The rearrangement links TRBV2 to TRBJ2-3; TRBD2 is a possible D gene (6 bases). The CDR3 is made up of 15 amino acids. The germline V and J ends were trimmed by 4 bases and 3 bases, with 14 bases remaining between them. The germline CDR1 and CDR2 sequences are SNHLY and FYNNEI. DNA for the CDR3: TGTGCCAGCAGTGGGTCGGGGGTGGTAACAGATACGCAGTATTTT. Translated: CASSGSGVVTDTQYF.

The chain is built from TRBV5-5 and TRBJ1-1; unclear D gene. Germline V gene data show CDR1 as SGHKS and CDR2 as YYEKEE (reference sequence). The CDR3 extends over 14 amino acids. Trimming shortened V by 6 bases and J by 2 bases, and 14 bases separated the two germline ends. The CDR3 is CASTLLADNTEAFF. In DNA, the CDR3 is TGTGCCAGCACCCTACTGGCGGATAACACTGAAGCTTTCTTT.

The gene calls are TRBV27 and TRBJ2-7; 7 positions match TRBD2. The trim removed 3 bases at V and 6 bases at J, leaving 5 bases unmatched. The CDR3 runs to 13 residues. Looked up from germline, CDR1 is MNHEY and CDR2 is SMNVEV (reference sequence). The CDR3 nucleotides are TGTGCCAGCAGTTTCCAGGGAGGGCGCGAGCAGTACTTC. It translates to CASSFQGGREQYF.

The rearrangement joins TRBV6-1 to TRBJ2-5; unclear D gene. V shed 1 base and J shed 5 bases, with 8 bases lying between them. Germline V lookup: CDR1 MNHNS, CDR2 SASEGT. This CDR3 region has 13 residues. The CDR3 coding sequence is TGTGCCAGCAGTGAAGAACCGAGGGAGACCCAGTACTTC. It yields the protein CASSEEPRETQYF.

This clone appeared once. The CDR3 nucleotides read TGTGCCAGCAGAGATGACAGGGGGCTTACCTACGAGCAGTACTTC. Amino acid sequence: CASRDDRGLTYEQYF. The chain is built from TRBV28 and TRBJ2-7; 10 bases are shared with TRBD1. V was pared by 6 bases and J by 2 bases, with 7 bases of the junction left unmatched. Germline V lookup: CDR1 MDHEN, CDR2 SYDVKM. This CDR3 spans 15 amino acids.

This rearrangement joins TRBV10-3 to TRBJ2-3, with TRBD2 matching over 13 bases. Unmatched junction bases numbered 1, after V lost 9 bases and J lost 1 base. Germline V lookup: CDR1 ENHRY, CDR2 SYGVKD. This CDR3 is built from 14 residues. This CDR3 reads CAIGTSGGTDTQYF. CDR3 DNA: TGTGCCATTGGGACTAGCGGGGGCACAGATACGCAGTATTTT.

This chain links TRBV5-1 with TRBJ2-6; no clear D gene. The germline CDR1 and CDR2 sequences are SGHRS and YFSETQ. Trimming removed 0 bases from V and 0 bases from J, with 4 bases in between. The CDR3 is made up of 15 amino acids. CDR3 bases: TGCGCCAGCAGCTTGGGCGACTCTGGGGCCAACGTCCTGACTTTC. Translating it yields CASSLGDSGANVLTF. The variable domain in full, with the rest retrieved from reference TRBV5-1 and TRBJ2-6, is KAGVTQTPRYLIKTRGQQVTLSCSPISGHRSVSWYQQTPGQGLQFLFEYFSETQRNKGNFPGRFSGRQFSNSRSEMNVSTLELGDSALYLCASSLGDSGANVLTFGAGSRLTVL.

This clone was seen just once. V gene TRBV19 combines with J gene TRBJ1-5; tentative D call: TRBD1 (5 bases). The ends were cut back, 8 bases at V and 4 bases at J, with 15 bases in the middle. The germline V gene has CDR1 LNHDA and CDR2 SQIVND (reference sequence). The CDR3 totals 14 residues. CDR3 DNA sequence: TGTGCCAGTGCTACAGGAGTTGGAAATCAGCCCCAGCATTTT. The encoded protein is CASATGVGNQPQHF.

J is TRBJ1-2 and V is TRBV19; the D is unclear. The germline CDR1 and CDR2 sequences are LNHDA and SQIVND (reference sequence). The CDR3 consists of 14 residues. Trimming removed 5 bases at V and 4 bases at J, with 14 bases between. For the CDR3, the DNA is TGTGCCAGTAGTGCCATGACGGACTCCTATGGCTACACCTTC. This sequence encodes CASSAMTDSYGYTF.

J is TRBJ2-7 and V is TRBV19; 8 positions match TRBD2. Per germline, CDR1 LNHDA and CDR2 SQIVND (reference sequence). With 6 bases clipped from V and 7 bases from J, the junction kept 5 bases outside the gene matches. This CDR3 has 12 amino acids. CDR3 sequence (DNA): TGTGCCAGTAGCACTAGCGGACGGGAGCAGTACTTC. It codes for CASSTSGREQYF.

In its sample, this clone was seen many times. The chain joins TRBV6-1 to TRBJ2-2; the D is unclear. V shed 1 base and J shed 3 bases, with 6 bases lying between them. Per the germline V gene, CDR1 is MNHNS and CDR2 is SASEGT. There are 14 residues in the CDR3. CDR3 coding DNA: TGTGCCAGCAGTGAAGTCGGAGACACCGGGGAGCTGTTTTTT. This gives the protein CASSEVGDTGELFF.

In DNA form, the CDR3 reads TGTGCCAGCAGCTTAGGACAGAGCTCCTACGAGCAGTACTTC. It encodes CASSLGQSSYEQYF. V usage is TRBV13 and J usage is TRBJ2-7; D gene uncertain. Germline V lookup: CDR1 PRHDT, CDR2 FYEKMQ (reference sequence). The CDR3 loop spans 14 amino acids. Trimming removed 0 bases from V and 0 bases from J, with 6 bases in between.

This clone was counted between two and nine times. The rearrangement joins TRBV19 to TRBJ1-3; TRBD1 matches 7 bases. Trimming at V came to 7 bases and at J to 2 bases, leaving 8 bases not matched to a gene. This CDR3 contains 15 residues. CDR1 and CDR2 (germline): LNHDA, SQIVND (reference sequence). The CDR3 DNA is TGTGCCAGTATCCCCGGGACAGAGGCTGGAAACACCATATATTTT. It translates to CASIPGTEAGNTIYF.

This clone was seen only once. The DNA for the CDR3 is TGTGCCAGCAGCGTAGATCGGAGAGGTGGCGACAATGAGCAGTTCTTC. Translating it yields CASSVDRRGGDNEQFF. This chain links TRBV9 with TRBJ2-1; D unclear. Between the trimmed V and J ends, which lost 0 bases and 5 bases, there was a span of 15 bases. The germline gives CDR1 SGDLS, CDR2 YYNGEE. CDR3 length: 16 residues.

This chain joins TRBV19 and TRBJ1-4; tentative D call: TRBD1 (6 bases). V lost 8 bases to trimming and J lost 4 bases, with 14 bases between them. The CDR3 covers 14 residues. The germline V gene has CDR1 LNHDA and CDR2 SQIVND (reference sequence). The CDR3 loop is CASGNTGNNEKLFF. Here the CDR3 DNA reads TGTGCCAGTGGTAATACAGGGAATAATGAAAAACTGTTTTTT.

This clone was detected only once. J is TRBJ2-3 and V is TRBV5-1, with 7 bases matching TRBD1. Germline CDR1 SGHRS, CDR2 YFSETQ. Germline trimming cut 4 bases from V and 0 bases from J; bases unmatched to any gene: 5. This CDR3 has 15 residues. CDR3 sequence (DNA): TGCGCCAGCAGCCTAGGGACAGAAAGCACAGATACGCAGTATTTT. Translated, it gives CASSLGTESTDTQYF.

The rearrangement joins TRBV6-6 to TRBJ2-3, with TRBD1 identical over 7 bases. The germline gives CDR1 MNHNY, CDR2 SVGAGI (reference sequence). The V and J ends lost 2 bases and 3 bases, in that order; junction bases with no gene match: 2. The CDR3 contains 14 residues. The CDR3 region has the DNA TGTGCCAGCAGTTACCCGACAGGGACAGATACGCAGTATTTT. It yields the protein CASSYPTGTDTQYF.

J is TRBJ2-7 and V is TRBV2; 10 bases align to TRBD2. Germline V gives CDR1 SNHLY, CDR2 FYNNEI. There are 13 residues in the CDR3. J gave up 5 bases and V 7 bases, and 5 bases lay outside the gene matches. The DNA for the CDR3 is TGTGCCAGCAAAGGGACTAGCGTTGACGAGCAGTACTTC. This sequence encodes CASKGTSVDEQYF. Filled out from reference TRBV2 and TRBJ2-7, the complete variable domain reads EPEVTQTPSHQVTQMGQEVILRCVPISNHLYFYWYRQILGQKVEFLVSFYNNEISEKSEIFDDQFSVERPDGSNFTLKIRSTKLEDSAMYFCASKGTSVDEQYFGPGTRLTVT.

The V gene is TRBV5-4, the J gene TRBJ2-1, with 8 nucleotides matching TRBD1. Unmatched junction bases numbered 3, after V lost 2 bases and J lost 5 bases. The CDR3 runs to 14 residues. Germline V lookup: CDR1 SGHNT, CDR2 YYREEE (reference sequence). CDR3 amino acids: CASSFTGGHNEQFF. DNA of the CDR3: TGTGCCAGCAGCTTCACAGGGGGTCACAATGAGCAGTTCTTC.

This clone was detected a few times. CDR3 nucleotide sequence: TGTGCCAGCAGCTTTTACGGGAGGGCCGACACCGGGGAGCTGTTTTTT. Protein: CASSFYGRADTGELFF. The V call is TRBV7-2, the J call TRBJ2-2, with 8 bases lining up with TRBD2. Germline V gene data show CDR1 as SGHTA and CDR2 as FQGNSA. J lost 3 bases, V lost 3 bases, and 6 bases had no gene match. This CDR3 comprises 16 residues.

The CDR3 region is CASNPGGYTEAFF. The CDR3 region has the DNA TGTGCCAGCAATCCCGGGGGGTACACTGAAGCTTTCTTT. V usage is TRBV6-1 and J usage is TRBJ1-1, with D maybe TRBD1 (5 bases). Germline values: CDR1 MNHNS, CDR2 SASEGT. Trimming removed 7 bases at V and 3 bases at J, with 12 bases between. CDR3 length equals 13 residues.